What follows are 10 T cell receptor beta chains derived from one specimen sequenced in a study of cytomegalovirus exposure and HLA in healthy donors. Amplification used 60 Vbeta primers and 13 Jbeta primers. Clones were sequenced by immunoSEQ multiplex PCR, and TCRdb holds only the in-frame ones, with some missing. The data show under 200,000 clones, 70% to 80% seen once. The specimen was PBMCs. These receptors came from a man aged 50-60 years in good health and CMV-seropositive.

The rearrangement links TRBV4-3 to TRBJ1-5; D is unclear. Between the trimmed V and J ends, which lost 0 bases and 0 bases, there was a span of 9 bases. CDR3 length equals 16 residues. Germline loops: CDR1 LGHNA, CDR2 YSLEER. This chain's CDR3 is CASSQDAQYSNQPQHF. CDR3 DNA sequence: TGCGCCAGCAGCCAAGACGCACAGTATAGCAATCAGCCCCAGCATTTT.

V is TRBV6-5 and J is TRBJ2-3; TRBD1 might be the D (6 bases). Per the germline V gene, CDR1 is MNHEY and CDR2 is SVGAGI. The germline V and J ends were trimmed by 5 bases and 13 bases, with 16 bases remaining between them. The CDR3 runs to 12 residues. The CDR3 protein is CASSKRDTTKYF. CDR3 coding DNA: TGTGCCAGCAGTAAACGGGACACCACGAAGTATTTT.

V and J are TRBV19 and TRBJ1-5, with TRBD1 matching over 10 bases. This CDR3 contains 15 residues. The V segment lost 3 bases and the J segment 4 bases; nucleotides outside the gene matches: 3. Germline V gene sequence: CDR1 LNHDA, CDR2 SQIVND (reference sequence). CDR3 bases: TGTGCCAGTAGTATCCGGGGACAGGGGAATCAGCCCCAGCATTTT. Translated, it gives CASSIRGQGNQPQHF.

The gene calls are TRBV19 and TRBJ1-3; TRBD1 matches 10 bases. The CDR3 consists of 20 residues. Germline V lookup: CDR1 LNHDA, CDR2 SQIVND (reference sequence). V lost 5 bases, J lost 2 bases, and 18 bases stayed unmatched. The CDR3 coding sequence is TGTGCCAGTAGTCGTCAACCGGGACAGGGGAAACTGGGTACTGGAAACACCATATATTTT. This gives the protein CASSRQPGQGKLGTGNTIYF.

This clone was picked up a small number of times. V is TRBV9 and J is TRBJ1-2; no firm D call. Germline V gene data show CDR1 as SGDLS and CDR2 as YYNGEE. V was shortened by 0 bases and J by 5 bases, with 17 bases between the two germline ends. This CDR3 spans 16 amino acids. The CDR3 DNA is TGTGCCAGCAGCGTAGGACTGCGGGCAGAGAGGTATGGCTACACCTTC. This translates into CASSVGLRAERYGYTF.

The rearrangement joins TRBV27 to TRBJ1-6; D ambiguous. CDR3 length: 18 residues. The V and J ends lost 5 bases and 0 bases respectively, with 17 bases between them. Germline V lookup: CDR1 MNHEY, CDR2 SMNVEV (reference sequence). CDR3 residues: CASSRSTGLSSYNSPLHF. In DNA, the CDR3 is TGTGCCAGCAGTCGCTCCACGGGGTTGAGCTCCTATAATTCACCCCTCCACTTT.

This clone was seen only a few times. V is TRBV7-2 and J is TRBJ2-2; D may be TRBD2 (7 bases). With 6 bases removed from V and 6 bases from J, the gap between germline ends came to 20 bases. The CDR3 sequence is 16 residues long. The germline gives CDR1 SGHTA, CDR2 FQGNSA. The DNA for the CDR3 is TGTGCCAGCAGACAAGCCCAACGCGGGGGCGCCGGGGAGCTGTTTTTT. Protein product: CASRQAQRGGAGELFF.

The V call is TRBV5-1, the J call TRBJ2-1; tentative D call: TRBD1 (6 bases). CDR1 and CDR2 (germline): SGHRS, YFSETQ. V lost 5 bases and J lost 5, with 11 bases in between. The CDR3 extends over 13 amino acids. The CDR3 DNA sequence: TGCGCCAGCAGTCGGGACATAGACAATGAGCAGTTCTTC. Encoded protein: CASSRDIDNEQFF.

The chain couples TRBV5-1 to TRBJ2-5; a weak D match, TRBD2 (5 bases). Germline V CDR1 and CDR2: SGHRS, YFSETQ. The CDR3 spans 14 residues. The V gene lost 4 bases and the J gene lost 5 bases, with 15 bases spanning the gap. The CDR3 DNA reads TGCGCCAGCAGCGACGGTACTAGATCCGAGACCCAGTACTTC. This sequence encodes CASSDGTRSETQYF.

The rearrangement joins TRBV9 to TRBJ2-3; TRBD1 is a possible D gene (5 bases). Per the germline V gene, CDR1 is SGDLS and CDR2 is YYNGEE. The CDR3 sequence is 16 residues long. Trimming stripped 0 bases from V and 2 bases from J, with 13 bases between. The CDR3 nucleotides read TGTGCCAGCAGCGTAGTTACAGGTACATACACAGATACGCAGTATTTT. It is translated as CASSVVTGTYTDTQYF.